The text below deals with one T cell receptor beta chain. Its antigen is as yet unknown. Assay: immunoSEQ multiplex PCR; the TCRdb copy retains only in-frame clones and omits some. The table records tens of thousands of clones, roughly nine tenths of them present only once. The source of the sample is a study of T cell responses to AZD1222 COVID-19 vaccine. General study results and limits: Vaccine-associated CD4 TCRs spanned spike, dominant at 160-218 and 743-854.

Germline V gene data show CDR1 as LNHDA and CDR2 as SQIVND (reference sequence). J gave up 5 bases and V 4 bases, and 9 bases lay outside the gene matches. This CDR3 comprises 16 residues. The genes are TRBV19 and TRBJ1-2, with TRBD1 matching 11 bases. The TCR sequence derives from an adult who received the AZD1222 COVID-19 vaccine. The source material was peripheral blood, sampled 28 days after the second AZD1222 dose. CDR3 bases: TGTGCCAGTAGTACCCGCGGGACAGGGGGGCATTATGGCTACACCTTC. Translated: CASSTRGTGGHYGYTF.